This T cell receptor beta chain originates from a study of CD8 T cells in Susac syndrome. Study-level results: Acknowledgment was made by the study that its TCR sequencing and HLA analysis involved a relatively small number of individuals.

Random hexamers were used to reverse transcribe the RNA input (roughly 0.5 to 1 ug). Amplification of TCR beta CDR3 across 54 Vbeta and 13 Jbeta was performed with immunoSEQ multiplex PCR. TCRdb reprocessed the immunoSEQ multiplex PCR reads with MiXCR, giving one entry per CDR3 protein. Altogether approximately 150,000 distinct CDR3 sequences are present, roughly 95% being singletons, with the ten largest covering about 0.086%. The CDR3 covers 12 residues. Trimming took off 4 bases at V and 12 bases at J, with 12 bases between the two ends. Germline V gene sequence: CDR1 SGHAT, CDR2 FQNNGV. With regard to this clonotype: Its antigen is not known.

Sequencing of TCR beta was performed on blood CD8+ and CD4+ T cells. In contrast to the negatively isolated CD8+ and CD4+ T cells, TEMRA cells were FACS-enriched. J is TRBJ1-4 and V is TRBV11-2; no definite D call. The sample taken for sequencing was CD4+ T cells from PBMCs. The receptor's source is a human donor with multiple sclerosis. CDR3 in DNA: TGTGCCAGCAGCTCCGGGGTTGAGGAACTGTTTTTT. The encoded protein is CASSSGVEELFF.